These T cell receptor beta chains were read from a single sample in a study of shared clonotypes between healthy human individuals. Generated by immunoSEQ multiplex PCR, the TCRdb table keeps only in-frame clones and is missing some. Here the sample spans 2.5 million or so clones, around nine tenths being singletons. The sample consisted of naive CD4+ T cells sorted from blood. Receptors were obtained from a man younger than 35 in good health. CDR3s include the opening cysteine and the closing phenylalanine or tryptophan. The D gene is left open where the match is weak. Some rows have no size entry. The others give once, few or many, or a class for an expanded clone.

TRBJ2-1	.	.	TRBV28	TGTGCCAGCAGTACAGGACAGACATGGGGGAATGAGCAGTTCTTC	CASSTGQTWGNEQFF
TRBJ2-5	TRBD2	.	TRBV30	TGTGCCTGGACCAGCGGGGGGTTTCAAGAGACCCAGTACTTC	CAWTSGGFQETQYF
TRBJ1-3	TRBD1	.	TRBV7-2	TGTGCCAGCAGCCTCGGGACAGGCCGCTCCATATATTTT	CASSLGTGRSIYF
TRBJ1-5	.	.	TRBV28	TGTGCCAGCAGTTCTAGGTGGGACAATCAGCCCCAGCATTTT	CASSSRWDNQPQHF
TRBJ1-1	.	few	TRBV7-3	TGTGCCAGCAGCTTATCCCCTTGGAGAGAAGCTTTCTTT	CASSLSPWREAFF
TRBJ2-4	.	.	TRBV18	TGTGCCAGCTCATCCCGGACCGCCGTGGTGGACATTCAGTACTTC	CASSSRTAVVDIQYF
TRBJ2-3	TRBD1	once	TRBV19	TGTGCCAGTAGTATCGGGACAGGGGCCCCAGATACGCAGTATTTT	CASSIGTGAPDTQYF
TRBJ2-7	TRBD1	once	TRBV4-2	TGTGCCAGCAGCTACGAGGACAGGGCCTACGAGCAGTACTTC	CASSYEDRAYEQYF
TRBJ2-4	.	.	TRBV6-5	TGTGCCAGCACGGGACCGTCAGCCAAAAACATTCAGTACTTC	CASTGPSAKNIQYF
TRBJ1-2	TRBD1	few	TRBV28	TGTGCCAGCAGGCTGACAGGGGATGGCTACACCTTC	CASRLTGDGYTF
TRBJ2-7	.	.	TRBV5-1	TGCGCCAGCAGCCCGGAGGGGGGGCTCTACGAGCAGTACTTC	CASSPEGGLYEQYF
TRBJ2-7	TRBD1	.	TRBV6-6	TGTGCCAGCAGCCACATGGGACAGGATGGCTCCTACGAGCAGTACTTC	CASSHMGQDGSYEQYF
TRBJ2-2	TRBD2	.	TRBV7-9	TGTGCCAGCAGCGCGGGAGGTAACACCGGGGAGCTGTTTTTT	CASSAGGNTGELFF
TRBJ2-3	TRBD2	.	TRBV7-2	TGTGCCAGCAGCTTAAGGAGGGCTAGCGGGGGTACAGATACGCAGTATTTT	CASSLRRASGGTDTQYF
TRBJ1-1	TRBD1	.	TRBV5-1	TGCGCCAGCAGTGACAGGGAGGGCACTGAAGCTTTCTTT	CASSDREGTEAFF
TRBJ2-3	TRBD2	.	TRBV7-2	TGTGCCAGCAGCTCGGGACTAGCGGGGTTTGCAGATACGCAGTATTTT	CASSSGLAGFADTQYF
TRBJ2-7	TRBD2	.	TRBV5-1	TGCGCCAGCAGCAGTAGCGGGGACTACGAGCAGTACTTC	CASSSSGDYEQYF
TRBJ2-7	.	.	TRBV7-2	TGTGCCAGCAGCTTAAAGTTTCAGGGCCCCTACGAGCAGTACTTC	CASSLKFQGPYEQYF
TRBJ2-7	.	few	TRBV20-1	TGCAGTGCTATTCTCTACGAGCAGTACTTC	CSAILYEQYF
TRBJ2-3	TRBD2	.	TRBV19	TGTGCCAGTAGTATAGGCGGGCTAGCGGGAGGGACAGATACGCAGTATTTT	CASSIGGLAGGTDTQYF
TRBJ1-6	.	.	TRBV19	TGTGCCACCTCAAAAGGGGGGAAAAGCTCCTATAATTCACCCCTCCACTTT	CATSKGGKSSYNSPLHF
TRBJ2-7	TRBD2	once	TRBV4-3	TGCGCCAGCAGCCAATCAACCCCCTCGCTAGCGGGAGTCTCCGAGCAGTACTTC	CASSQSTPSLAGVSEQYF
TRBJ2-7	TRBD1	.	TRBV5-1	TGCGCCAGCAGCTCTTCGGGACAGGGTGCCTCCTACGAGCAGTACTTC	CASSSSGQGASYEQYF
TRBJ2-7	.	.	TRBV27	TGTGCCAGCAGAGCCCTCAGTTTGGGGTCCTACGAGCAGTACTTC	CASRALSLGSYEQYF
TRBJ1-5	TRBD1	.	TRBV6-5	TGTGCCAGCAGGAGAACCGGGACAGGGGATCAGCCCCAGCATTTT	CASRRTGTGDQPQHF
TRBJ1-1	.	.	TRBV13	TGTGCCAGCAGCTTCCGACAGAATGAAGCTTTCTTT	CASSFRQNEAFF
TRBJ1-6	TRBD1	.	TRBV2	TGTGCCAGCCGGGGACAGGAAAATTCACCCCTCCACTTT	CASRGQENSPLHF
TRBJ2-7	.	.	TRBV10-3	TGTGCCATCAGCGGACCCGGGACGGATTTAATTTCCTACGAGCAGTACTTC	CAISGPGTDLISYEQYF
TRBJ2-4	.	.	TRBV2	TGTGCCAGCAGTGAATTTCTCGTCAAAAACATTCAGTACTTC	CASSEFLVKNIQYF
TRBJ2-5	TRBD1	.	TRBV29-1	TGCAGCGTTCGATACGTCGGACAGGGAAACCAAGAGACCCAGTACTTC	CSVRYVGQGNQETQYF
TRBJ2-3	TRBD2	once	TRBV7-9	TGTGCCAGCAGCTTGACTAGCGGGGGAGGCGCAGATACGCAGTATTTT	CASSLTSGGGADTQYF
TRBJ2-3	.	once	TRBV2	TGTGCCAGCAGTGGTGGCGGGATCCGCACAGATACGCAGTATTTT	CASSGGGIRTDTQYF